The present entry profiles one T cell receptor beta chain with its context. Unmatched junction bases numbered 9, after V lost 3 bases and J lost 5 bases. Germline CDR1 reads SGHDN; CDR2 reads FVKESK. The CDR3 runs to 15 residues. The protocol was immunoSEQ multiplex PCR, while the TCRdb copy is restricted to in-frame clones and leaves out a portion. The sample lists about 680,000 clones, 73% occurring once. These data originate in a study of shared clonotypes between healthy human individuals. The sample consisted of memory CD4+ T cells sorted from blood. Subset in this sample: CD45RA-negative fraction. The receptor was isolated from a woman in her thirties in good health. The genes are TRBV14 and TRBJ1-2; 7 positions agree with TRBD1. The CDR3 sequence: CASSHNDRAYYGYTF. The CDR3 bases are TGTGCCAGCAGCCACAATGACAGGGCCTATTATGGCTACACCTTC.